This TCR beta chain originates from a study of somatic mutations in cytotoxic T cells in rheumatoid arthritis. Positively selected by magnetic beads, CD4+ and CD8+ cells were purity-checked by flow cytometry. The protocol was immunoSEQ multiplex PCR, while the TCRdb copy is restricted to in-frame clones and leaves out a portion. The sample contains under 12,000 clones, 70% to 85% of which appear only once. The CDR3 extends over 13 amino acids. CDR1 MNHEY and CDR2 SMNVEV come from the germline V gene (reference sequence). V lost 3 bases, J lost 1 base, and 6 bases lay in between. The J gene is TRBJ1-1, the V gene TRBV27; D unresolved. The sequence came from a woman aged 60-75 years with rheumatoid arthritis. The specimen sequenced was CD8+ T cells sorted from blood. The chain's CDR3 is CASSLYSNTEAFF. The CDR3 DNA reads as TGTGCCAGCAGTTTGTACTCGAACACTGAAGCTTTCTTT.